Listed below are T cell receptor beta chains from one sample, sequenced in a study of blood T cell repertoires in COVID-19. The method was immunoSEQ multiplex PCR; TCRdb's version includes in-frame clones alone and lacks a portion of them. The sample includes 350,000 or so clones, 92% seen only once; the top ten take 15% to 20%. Sequenced sample: PBMCs or T cells enriched from blood (not recorded which). These receptors were taken from a woman in her twenties or thirties who had recovered from COVID-19. Each CDR3 is given with its conserved first and last residue. The order of the fields is V gene, J gene, D gene, CDR3 length, clone size, CDR3 DNA, CDR3 protein. D genes are given only for firm matches. Clone size appears in some rows only: once, few, many, or a class for an expanded clone.

>TRBV6-5|TRBJ1-6|.|15|.
TGTGCCAGCAGTTACTCGCCGAGGGTTAATTCACCCCTCCACTTT
CASSYSPRVNSPLHF
>TRBV19|TRBJ2-7|TRBD2|16|.
TGTGCCAGTAGTGCGCTACTAGCGGGCTTCTCCTACGAGCAGTACTTC
CASSALLAGFSYEQYF
>TRBV2|TRBJ1-5|.|13|.
TGTGCCAGCAGGAAGGGGGAAAATCAGCCCCAGCATTTT
CASRKGENQPQHF
>TRBV19|TRBJ2-3|.|16|.
TGTGCCAGTAGTATAGCGCGACACACAAGCACAGATACGCAGTATTTT
CASSIARHTSTDTQYF
>TRBV5-4|TRBJ2-1|.|15|.
TGTGCCAGCGGATTGGCCAGCGCCTCCTACAATGAGCAGTTCTTC
CASGLASASYNEQFF
>TRBV5-8|TRBJ2-7|TRBD2|17|.
TGTGCCAGCAGCTTGGCCAGGAGAGGCGGGAGGGCCCGATCGTCGTACTTC
CASSLARRGGRARSSYF
>TRBV28|TRBJ1-5|TRBD1|12|.
TGTGCCAGCAGTTCCCACACAGGGGGCGACCATTTT
CASSSHTGGDHF
>TRBV5-5|TRBJ2-2|.|15|.
TGTGCCAGCAGCTTGGACAGGGTGAGAACCGGGGAGCTGTTTTTT
CASSLDRVRTGELFF
>TRBV19|TRBJ2-5|TRBD1|15|.
TGTGCCAGTACCTCGACAGGGACGGGTCATGAGACCCAGTACTTC
CASTSTGTGHETQYF
>TRBV28|TRBJ2-7|TRBD2|16|.
TGTGCCAGCAGTTTAGGGTCTAGCGGGGTCACCTACGAGCAGTACTTC
CASSLGSSGVTYEQYF
>TRBV7-8|TRBJ2-7|TRBD1|14|.
TGTGCCAGCAGCTCCGGGACAGTGGGCTACGAGCAGTACTTC
CASSSGTVGYEQYF
>TRBV18|TRBJ1-4|.|15|.
TGTGCCAGCTCACCGTCAGGGTTAAGGAGTGAAAAACTGTTTTTT
CASSPSGLRSEKLFF
>TRBV7-2|TRBJ2-7|.|16|.
TGTGCCAGCAGCTTTAGTTTTTCGGAGCCTCCCTACGAGCAGTACTTC
CASSFSFSEPPYEQYF
>TRBV11-2|TRBJ2-1|TRBD1|15|.
TGTGCCAGCAGCTTACAAGGGGGCCTCTACAATGAGCAGTTCTTC
CASSLQGGLYNEQFF
>TRBV29-1|TRBJ2-7|TRBD1|14|.
TGCAGCGTGACCGGGACAGGGAGCTCCTACGAGCAGTACTTC
CSVTGTGSSYEQYF
>TRBV18|TRBJ1-1|TRBD1|16|.
TGTGCCAGCTCACCAAGGACAGGGGGCACGAACACTGAAGCTTTCTTT
CASSPRTGGTNTEAFF
>TRBV6-5|TRBJ1-5|TRBD1|15|.
TGTGCCAGCAGTCTCTCAGGGGGGAGCAATCAGCCCCAGCATTTT
CASSLSGGSNQPQHF
>TRBV2|TRBJ1-1|TRBD1|14|.
TGTGCCAGCACTAGGACAGGGGGCTGGACTGAAGCTTTCTTT
CASTRTGGWTEAFF
>TRBV6-2/TRBV6-3|TRBJ2-1|TRBD2|16|few
TGTGCCAGCAGTTACTCAAGACTAGCGGATCACAATGAGCAGTTCTTC
CASSYSRLADHNEQFF
>TRBV28|TRBJ2-7|.|15|.
TGTGCCAGCAGTTTAATGCGTCTTCGCTCCTACGAGCAGTACTTC
CASSLMRLRSYEQYF
>TRBV25-1|TRBJ1-2|.|17|.
TGTGCCAGCAGTGACAATTCTGCGGAAGGGGCCCGTAAGGGCTACACCTTC
CASSDNSAEGARKGYTF
>TRBV28|TRBJ1-2|TRBD1|14|.
TGTGCCAGCAGGGCCGGACAGGGGGCGACGGGCTACACCTTC
CASRAGQGATGYTF
>TRBV20-1|TRBJ2-5|.|12|.
TGCAGTGCTAGTCGGGGGAAAGAGACCCAGTACTTC
CSASRGKETQYF
>TRBV7-9|TRBJ2-7|.|11|few
TGTGCCAGCAGCGGGAGCTACGAGCAGTACTTC
CASSGSYEQYF
>TRBV6-5|TRBJ2-1|TRBD2|15|.
TGTGCCAGCAGCAAACAGACTAGCGGGAGAAGTGAGCAGTTCTTC
CASSKQTSGRSEQFF
>TRBV19|TRBJ2-1|.|12|.
TGTGCCAGTAGTATAGGCGACAATGAGCAGTTCTTC
CASSIGDNEQFF
>TRBV21-1|TRBJ2-3|.|15|.
TGTGCCAGCAGCAAAGATACGGGAGGGGGAGATACGCAGTATTTT
CASSKDTGGGDTQYF
>TRBV7-2|TRBJ1-2|.|16|.
TGTGCCAGCAGCGGACCACAGGGAGCCCCTAACTATGGCTACACCTTC
CASSGPQGAPNYGYTF
>TRBV28|TRBJ1-5|TRBD1|17|.
TGTGCCAGCAGTTTAGGATTGAGGGGGCCCAGCAATCAGCCCCAGCATTTT
CASSLGLRGPSNQPQHF
>TRBV11-2|TRBJ2-5|TRBD2|14|.
TGTGCCAGCAGCCCGGGACTAGCGGGAGAGACCCAGTACTTC
CASSPGLAGETQYF
>TRBV13|TRBJ1-2|.|15|.
TGTGCCAGCAGCTTAGGCGATGGCAGGGGTGGCGGCTACACCTTC
CASSLGDGRGGGYTF
>TRBV4-1|TRBJ2-1|TRBD2|16|.
TGCGCCAGCAGCCAAGGGACTAGCGGGAGGTACAATGAGCAGTTCTTC
CASSQGTSGRYNEQFF
>TRBV13|TRBJ2-3|.|15|.
TGTGCCAGCAGCTTGCAGGAAATAAGCACAGATACGCAGTATTTT
CASSLQEISTDTQYF
>TRBV5-8|TRBJ2-5|.|17|.
TGTGCCAGCAGCATACAGAGGACAGTACCGCTGGGAGAGACCCAGTACTTC
CASSIQRTVPLGETQYF
>TRBV4-1|TRBJ1-4|.|16|.
TGCGCCAGCAGCTCCCGATCCAGGGAATTGTTCGAAAAACTGTTTTTT
CASSSRSRELFEKLFF
>TRBV3-1/TRBV3-2|TRBJ2-5|.|14|.
TGTGCCAGCAGCCAGGTACTACCAAAAGAGACCCAGTACTTC
CASSQVLPKETQYF
>TRBV14|TRBJ2-2|TRBD1|15|.
TGTGCCAGCAGCCAAGTTCCAGGGGGCACCGGGGAGCTGTTTTTT
CASSQVPGGTGELFF
>TRBV7-2|TRBJ1-1|TRBD1|17|.
TGTGCCAGCAGCTTAAGCACGGGGACAGGGCGGAACACTGAAGCTTTCTTT
CASSLSTGTGRNTEAFF
>TRBV6-5|TRBJ2-3|TRBD1|15|.
TGTGCCAGCAGTTACTCGACAGGGACAACAGATACGCAGTATTTT
CASSYSTGTTDTQYF
>TRBV2|TRBJ1-2|TRBD1|16|.
TGTGCCAGCAGCGCCGGATTGACAGGGGGTGACTATGGCTACACCTTC
CASSAGLTGGDYGYTF
>TRBV28|TRBJ1-4|TRBD1|18|.
TGTGCCAGCAGACCCACAAACGACCGGGACAGGGTGGATGAAAAACTGTTTTTT
CASRPTNDRDRVDEKLFF
>TRBV28|TRBJ2-3|.|12|.
TGTGCCAGCAGTTACACGTCGGGTGCGCAGTATTTT
CASSYTSGAQYF
>TRBV3-1/TRBV3-2|TRBJ2-7|.|18|.
TGTGCCAGCAGCCAAGCCAGATCATCGACAGGTTATCCCTACGAGCAGTACTTC
CASSQARSSTGYPYEQYF
>TRBV10-3|TRBJ1-5|.|14|.
TGTGCCATCAGATCCGGACGGGACAATCAGCCCCAGCATTTT
CAIRSGRDNQPQHF
>TRBV19|TRBJ2-1|TRBD2|15|.
TGTGCCAGTAGTATTTCGGCTAGCGGGAGAAATGAGCAGTTCTTC
CASSISASGRNEQFF